This T cell receptor beta chain was sequenced for a study of cytomegalovirus exposure and HLA in healthy donors. Overall study: HLA-typed donors contributed about 85 million unique TCRs, which were held in an early data release. Notes on the study in general: V- and J-gene trimming in TCR beta was tied to a missense DCLRE1C variant by an analysis performed later.

Vbeta (60) and Jbeta (13) primers were used in the PCR. Sequencing used immunoSEQ multiplex PCR; TCRdb keeps in-frame clones, though not all of them. The repertoire holds 150,000 to 170,000 clones, roughly 80% seen once, with approximately 4% in the top ten. The CDR3 consists of 16 residues. From germline, CDR1 is KGHSH and CDR2 LQKENI. V lost 4 bases to trimming and J lost 3 bases; unmatched junction nucleotides: 9. Turning to this clone: The antigen is not known.

The sample was PBMCs. The chain uses TRBV18 and TRBJ2-1, with TRBD2 matching 7 bases. The sequence was collected from a woman in her forties in good health and CMV-seronegative. The CDR3 loop is CASSLDRLADYNEQFF. CDR3 nucleotides: TGTGCCAGCTCACTGGACCGGCTAGCGGACTACAATGAGCAGTTCTTC.